This TCR beta chain appears in the sequencing data of a study of blood T cell repertoires in COVID-19. Assay: immunoSEQ multiplex PCR; the TCRdb copy retains only in-frame clones and omits some. Of some 340,000 clones listed, roughly 80% were seen once; the top ten hold 5% to 6%. Enrolled through a virtual design, the participants were between roughly 18 and 90 years of age and came from approximately 25 US areas. Cohort 3 recovered donors had two negative PCRs, clearance, or symptom resolution. CDR1 ENHRY and CDR2 SYGVKD come from the germline V gene. The CDR3 has 17 residues. V gave up 3 bases and J gave up 0 bases; unmatched junction bases: 8.

This sequence was found in a woman between 45 and 60 years old who had recovered from COVID-19. What was sequenced was PBMCs or T cells enriched from blood (not recorded which). The J gene is TRBJ1-3, the V gene TRBV10-3; TRBD1 aligns across 7 bases. The CDR3 region has the DNA TGTGCCATCAGTGAAACCGGGACAGAAATCTCTGGAAACACCATATATTTT. Protein sequence: CAISETGTEISGNTIYF.